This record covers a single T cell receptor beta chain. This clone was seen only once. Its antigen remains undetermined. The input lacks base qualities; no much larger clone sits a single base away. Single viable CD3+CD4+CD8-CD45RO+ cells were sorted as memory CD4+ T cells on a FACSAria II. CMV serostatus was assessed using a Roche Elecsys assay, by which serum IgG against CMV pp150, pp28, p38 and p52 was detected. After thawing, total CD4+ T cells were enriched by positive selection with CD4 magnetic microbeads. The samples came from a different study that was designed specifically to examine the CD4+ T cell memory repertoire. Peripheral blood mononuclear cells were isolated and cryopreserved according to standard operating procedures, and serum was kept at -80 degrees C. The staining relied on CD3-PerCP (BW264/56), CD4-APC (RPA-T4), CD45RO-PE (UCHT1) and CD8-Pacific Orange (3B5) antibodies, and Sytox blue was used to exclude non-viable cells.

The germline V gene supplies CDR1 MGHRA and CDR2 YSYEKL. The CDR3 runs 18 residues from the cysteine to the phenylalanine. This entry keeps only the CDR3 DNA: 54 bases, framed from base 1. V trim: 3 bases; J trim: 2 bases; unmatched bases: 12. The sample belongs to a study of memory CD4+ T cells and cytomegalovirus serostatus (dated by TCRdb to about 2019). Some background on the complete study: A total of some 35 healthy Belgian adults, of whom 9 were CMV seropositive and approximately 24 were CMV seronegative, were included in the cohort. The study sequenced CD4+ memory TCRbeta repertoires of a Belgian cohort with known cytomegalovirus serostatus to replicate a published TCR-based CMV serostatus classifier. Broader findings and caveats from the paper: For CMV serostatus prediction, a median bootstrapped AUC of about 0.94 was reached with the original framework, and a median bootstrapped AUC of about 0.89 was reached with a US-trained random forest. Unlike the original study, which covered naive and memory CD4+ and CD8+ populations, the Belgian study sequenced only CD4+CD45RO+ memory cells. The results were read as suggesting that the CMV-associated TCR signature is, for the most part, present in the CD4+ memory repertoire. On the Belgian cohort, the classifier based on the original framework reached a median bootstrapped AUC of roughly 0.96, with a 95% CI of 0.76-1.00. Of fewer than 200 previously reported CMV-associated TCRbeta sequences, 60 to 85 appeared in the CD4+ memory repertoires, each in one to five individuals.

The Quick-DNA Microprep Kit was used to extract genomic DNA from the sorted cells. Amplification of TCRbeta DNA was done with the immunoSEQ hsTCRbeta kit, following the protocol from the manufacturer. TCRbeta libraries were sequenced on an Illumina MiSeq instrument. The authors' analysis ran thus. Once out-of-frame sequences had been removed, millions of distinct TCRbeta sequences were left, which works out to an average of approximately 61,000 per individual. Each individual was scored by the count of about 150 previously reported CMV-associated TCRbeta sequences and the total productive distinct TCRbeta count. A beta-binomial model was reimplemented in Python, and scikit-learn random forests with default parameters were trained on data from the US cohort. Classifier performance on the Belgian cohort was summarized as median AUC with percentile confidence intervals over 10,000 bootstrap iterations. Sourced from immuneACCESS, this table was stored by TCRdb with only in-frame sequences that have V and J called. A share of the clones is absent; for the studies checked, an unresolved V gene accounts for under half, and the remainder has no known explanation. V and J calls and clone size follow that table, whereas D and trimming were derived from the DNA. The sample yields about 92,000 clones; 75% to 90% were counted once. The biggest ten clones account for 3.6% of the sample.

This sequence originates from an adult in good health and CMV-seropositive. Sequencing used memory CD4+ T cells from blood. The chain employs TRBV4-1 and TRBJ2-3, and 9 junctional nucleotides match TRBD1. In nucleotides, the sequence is TGCGCCAGCAGCCAGTTAGACGGGACAGGGCCGTCCACAGATACGCAGTATTTT. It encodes CASSQLDGTGPSTDTQYF.